A single sample gave rise to the 11 T cell receptor beta chains below, sequenced in a study of shared clonotypes between healthy human individuals. Some clones are missing from TCRdb's copy, which holds only in-frame ones; the method was immunoSEQ multiplex PCR. The data contain 950,000 to 1,300,000 clones, about 76% of them seen just once; the ten biggest clones take up about 1.5%. Sequencing used memory CD4+ T cells sorted from blood. This sample's subset: CD45RA-negative fraction. The receptors were sampled from a man in his late teens or twenties in good health.

The chain links TRBV2 to TRBJ2-3; 11 bases line up with TRBD2. CDR3 length: 15 residues. With 5 bases clipped from V and 6 bases from J, the junction kept 7 bases outside the gene matches. Germline CDR1 is SNHLY and CDR2 is FYNNEI. CDR3 region: CASSRTSGSSDTQYF. DNA of the CDR3: TGTGCCAGCAGTAGGACTAGCGGGTCCTCGGATACGCAGTATTTT. Complete variable domain (other parts from reference TRBV2 and TRBJ2-3): EPEVTQTPSHQVTQMGQEVILRCVPISNHLYFYWYRQILGQKVEFLVSFYNNEISEKSEIFDDQFSVERPDGSNFTLKIRSTKLEDSAMYFCASSRTSGSSDTQYFGPGTRLTVL.

In this sample, this clone turned up a few times. The sample contains more than one DNA sequence encoding this CDR3. The CDR3 DNA sequence: TGTGCCAGCTCACCGGGACAGACTGGAAACACCATATATTTT. It specifies CASSPGQTGNTIYF. The chain recombines TRBV18 with TRBJ1-3; TRBD1 agrees at 7 bases. This CDR3 is 14 amino acids long. Germline V gene sequence: CDR1 KGHSH, CDR2 LQKENI. The ends lost 3 bases at V and 2 bases at J; junction bases unmatched: 1.

J is TRBJ2-5 and V is TRBV7-9, with D possibly called TRBD1 or TRBD2 (6 bases each). The CDR3 is 14 amino acids. The V and J ends lost 7 bases and 4 bases respectively, with 16 bases between them. Germline-derived CDR1 and CDR2 are SEHNR and FQNEAQ (reference sequence). The CDR3 loop reads CASNYRGGGETQYF. The DNA for the CDR3 is TGTGCCAGCAACTATAGAGGGGGAGGAGAGACCCAGTACTTC.

This chain links TRBV5-6 with TRBJ2-1, with D possibly being TRBD1 (6 bases). Germline CDR1 SGHDT, CDR2 YYEEEE. V was pared by 5 bases and J by 7 bases, with 13 bases between. This CDR3 comprises 13 residues. Written as DNA, the CDR3 is TGTGCCAGCAGAGGACAGAGCTTGAATGAGCAGTTCTTC. This encodes CASRGQSLNEQFF.

Notes on this clone: Other DNA sequences in the sample encode the same CDR3. The V call is TRBV5-1, the J call TRBJ1-1; 8 positions match TRBD1. From germline, CDR1 is SGHRS and CDR2 YFSETQ. J gave up 4 bases and V 4 bases, and 3 bases lay outside the gene matches. The CDR3 runs 13 residues. In nucleotides, the CDR3 is TGCGCCAGCAGCGCCCAGGGGGCCACTGAAGCTTTCTTT. It codes for CASSAQGATEAFF.

The rearrangement links TRBV7-9 to TRBJ2-5; D is unclear. Germline V gene sequence: CDR1 SEHNR, CDR2 FQNEAQ (reference sequence). Trimming pared 5 bases from V and 5 bases from J, leaving 12 bases between. The CDR3 loop spans 13 amino acids. In DNA, the CDR3 is TGTGCCAGCAGCCCCTCCGCCCCGGAGACCCAGTACTTC. It yields the protein CASSPSAPETQYF.

The chain links TRBV30 to TRBJ2-5, with D perhaps matching TRBD1 (5 bases). The V gene lost 0 bases and the J gene lost 4 bases, with 15 bases spanning the gap. The CDR3 consists of 15 residues. Germline CDR1 GTSNPN, CDR2 SVGIG (reference sequence). The CDR3 bases are TGTGCCTGGAGTGTACGGTGGCAGGGTAGAGAGACCCAGTACTTC. Amino acids: CAWSVRWQGRETQYF.

This clone came up once. The genes are TRBV29-1 and TRBJ2-7, with D perhaps TRBD2 (6 bases). Looked up from germline, CDR1 is SQVTM and CDR2 is ANQGSEA. The CDR3 is made up of 16 amino acids. Trimming took off 0 bases at V and 0 bases at J, with 15 bases between the two ends. The CDR3 protein is CSVEDLSGPFSYEQYF. CDR3 nucleotide sequence: TGCAGCGTTGAAGATCTCAGCGGGCCATTCTCCTACGAGCAGTACTTC.

This chain connects TRBV2 to TRBJ2-5; possibly TRBD2 for D (5 bases). Trimming took off 7 bases at V and 2 bases at J, with 5 bases between the two ends. Germline-derived CDR1 and CDR2 are SNHLY and FYNNEI. The CDR3 sequence is 11 residues long. The DNA of the CDR3 is TGTGCCAGCACGGGGCAAGAGACCCAGTACTTC. Translation: CASTGQETQYF.

This clone was observed a few times. V gene TRBV6-1 combines with J gene TRBJ2-5, with D possibly matching TRBD2 (6 bases). The V gene lost 3 bases and the J gene lost 7 bases, with 18 bases spanning the gap. Germline V gene sequence: CDR1 MNHNS, CDR2 SASEGT. The CDR3 extends over 15 amino acids. The CDR3 region is CASSDGGSGLVTQYF. The DNA of the CDR3 is TGTGCCAGCAGTGATGGAGGGTCTGGCTTAGTGACCCAGTACTTC.

For the CDR3, the DNA is TGTGCCACCAGCAGAGGGGGACTCTGGACGGGAGGATACGATGAGCAGTTCTTC. Its protein product is CATSRGGLWTGGYDEQFF. The rearrangement joins TRBV15 to TRBJ2-1; 7 nucleotides agree with TRBD2. V gave up 1 base and J gave up 8 bases; unmatched junction bases: 17. The CDR3 runs to 18 residues. Germline CDR1 and CDR2: LNHNV and YYDKDF (reference sequence).